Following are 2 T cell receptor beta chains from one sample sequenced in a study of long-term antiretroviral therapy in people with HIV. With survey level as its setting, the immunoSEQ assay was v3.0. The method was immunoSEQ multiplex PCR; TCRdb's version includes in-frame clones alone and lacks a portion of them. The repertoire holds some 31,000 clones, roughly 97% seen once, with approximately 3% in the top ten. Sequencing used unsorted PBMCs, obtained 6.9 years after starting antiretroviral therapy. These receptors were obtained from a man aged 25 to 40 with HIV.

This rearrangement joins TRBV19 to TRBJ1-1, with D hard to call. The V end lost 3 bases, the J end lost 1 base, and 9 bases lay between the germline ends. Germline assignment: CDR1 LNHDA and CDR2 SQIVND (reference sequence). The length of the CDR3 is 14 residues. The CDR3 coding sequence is TGTGCCAGTAGTATTTACGCAAAGAACACTGAAGCTTTCTTT. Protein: CASSIYAKNTEAFF.

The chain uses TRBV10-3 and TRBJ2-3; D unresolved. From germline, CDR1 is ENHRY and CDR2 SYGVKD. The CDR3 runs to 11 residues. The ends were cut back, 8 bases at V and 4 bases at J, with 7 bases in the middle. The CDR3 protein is CAISGADTQYF. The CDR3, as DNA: TGTGCCATCTCCGGCGCAGATACGCAGTATTTT.